This T cell receptor beta chain was observed in a study of blood T cell repertoires in COVID-19. V shed 3 bases and J shed 8 bases, with 25 bases lying between them. The germline V gene encodes CDR1 MGHDK and CDR2 SYGVNS. The CDR3 consists of 17 residues. In the original workflow: By means of reference gene primer amplification, nucleated cell counts were estimated. Sequencing was performed with immunoSEQ multiplex PCR; in TCRdb, only in-frame clones are kept and a portion is missing. D and trimming come from the DNA, and the V and J calls and clone size come from that table. The repertoire holds about 190,000 clones, with 75% to 85% as singletons. Enrolled through a virtual design, the participants were between roughly 18 and 90 years of age and came from about two dozen US areas.

The sequencing input was PBMCs or T cells enriched from blood (not recorded which). The receptor comes from a woman aged 50 to 60 with acute COVID-19. This sequence joins TRBV25-1 and TRBJ1-2, with a tentative D call TRBD1 (6 bases). CDR3 DNA sequence: TGTGCCAGCAGTGAGTGGGGGCTGACAGAGAACTATGGCGGCTACACCTTC. Translation: CASSEWGLTENYGGYTF.